This T cell receptor beta chain is from a study of early T cells in non-severe SARS-CoV-2 infection. CDR3 length: 16 amino acids. Between the trimmed V and J ends, which lost 5 bases and 0 bases, there was a span of 14 bases. CDR1 is KGHSH, CDR2 LQKENI, per germline. TCRdb itself ran the 5' RACE reads through MiXCR, one entry per CDR3 protein. The table lists about 70,000 distinct CDR3 sequences, approximately 10% of them singletons, with 4.7% in the top ten. Only a few counts were recorded for this clonotype. The sample comprised whole blood. This TCR was recovered from an adult who was a healthcare worker with PCR-confirmed SARS-CoV-2 infection or an uninfected control (not recorded which). This chain uses TRBV18 with TRBJ1-3; D is possibly TRBD1 (6 bases). CDR3 amino acids: CASSRDTTLSGNTIYF. The DNA of the CDR3 is TGTGCCAGCTCAAGGGACACCACTCTCTCTGGAAACACCATATATTTT.